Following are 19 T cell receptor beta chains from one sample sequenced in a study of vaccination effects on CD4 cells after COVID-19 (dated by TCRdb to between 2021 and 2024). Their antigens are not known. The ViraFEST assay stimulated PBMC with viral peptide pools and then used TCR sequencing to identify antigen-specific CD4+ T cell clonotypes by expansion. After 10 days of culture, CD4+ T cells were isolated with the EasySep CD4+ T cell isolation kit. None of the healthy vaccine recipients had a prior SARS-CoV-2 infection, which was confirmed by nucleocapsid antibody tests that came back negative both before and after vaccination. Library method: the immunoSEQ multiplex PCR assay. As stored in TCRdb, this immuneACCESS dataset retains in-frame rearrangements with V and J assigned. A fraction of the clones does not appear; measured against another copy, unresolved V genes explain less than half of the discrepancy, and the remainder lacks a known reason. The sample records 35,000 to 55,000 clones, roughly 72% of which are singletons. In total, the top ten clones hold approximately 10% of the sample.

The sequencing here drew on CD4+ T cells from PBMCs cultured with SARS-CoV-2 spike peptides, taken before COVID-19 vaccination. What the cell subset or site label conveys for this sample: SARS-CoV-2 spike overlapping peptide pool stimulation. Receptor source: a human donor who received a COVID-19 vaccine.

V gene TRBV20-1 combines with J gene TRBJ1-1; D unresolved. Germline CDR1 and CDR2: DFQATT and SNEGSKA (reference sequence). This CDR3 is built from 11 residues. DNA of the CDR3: TGCAGCCCTATCGCGGGCACTGAAGCTTTCTTT. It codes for CSPIAGTEAFF.

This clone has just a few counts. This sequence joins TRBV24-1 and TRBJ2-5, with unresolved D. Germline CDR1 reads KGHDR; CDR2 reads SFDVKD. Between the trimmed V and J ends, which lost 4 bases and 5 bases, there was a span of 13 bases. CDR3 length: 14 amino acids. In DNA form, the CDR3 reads TGTGCCACCAGTGACCCCACCGGATTGGAGACCCAGTACTTC. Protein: CATSDPTGLETQYF.

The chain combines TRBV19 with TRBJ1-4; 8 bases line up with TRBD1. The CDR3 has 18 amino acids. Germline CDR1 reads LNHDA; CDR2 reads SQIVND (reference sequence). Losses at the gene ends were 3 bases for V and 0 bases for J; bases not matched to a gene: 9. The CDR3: CASSMGQVFSATNEKLFF. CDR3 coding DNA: TGTGCCAGTAGTATGGGACAGGTATTTTCTGCAACTAATGAAAAACTGTTTTTT.

The CDR3 is CAWSPMRGGETQYF. The CDR3 coding sequence is TGTGCCTGGAGCCCCATGAGAGGGGGAGAGACCCAGTACTTC. The chain carries TRBV30 and TRBJ2-5; D is perhaps TRBD1 (6 bases). This CDR3 has 14 amino acids. V lost 3 bases and J lost 4, with 15 bases in between. Germline V lookup: CDR1 GTSNPN, CDR2 SVGIG (reference sequence). Looking up the rest from reference TRBV30 and TRBJ2-5 gives the full variable domain: SQTIHQWPATLVQPVGSPLSLECTVEGTSNPNLYWYRQAAGRGLQLLFYSVGIGQISSEVPQNLSASRPQDRQFILSSKKLLLSDSGFYLCAWSPMRGGETQYFGPGTRLLVL.

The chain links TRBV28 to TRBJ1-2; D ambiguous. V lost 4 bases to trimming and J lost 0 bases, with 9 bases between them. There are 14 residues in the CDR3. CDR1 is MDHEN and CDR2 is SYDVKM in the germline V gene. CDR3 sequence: CASSSLPSNYGYTF. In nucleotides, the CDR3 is TGTGCCAGCAGTTCCCTACCCTCTAACTATGGCTACACCTTC.

The CDR3: CASSQDSGQRPQHF. For the CDR3, the DNA is TGTGCCAGCAGCCAAGATTCCGGACAGAGGCCCCAGCATTTT. The rearrangement links TRBV3-1 (or the pseudogene TRBV3-2) to TRBJ1-5; D is perhaps TRBD1 (6 bases). There are 14 residues in the CDR3. Germline values: CDR1 LGHDT, CDR2 YNNKEL (reference sequence). Between the trimmed V and J ends, which lost 0 bases and 9 bases, there was a span of 12 bases.

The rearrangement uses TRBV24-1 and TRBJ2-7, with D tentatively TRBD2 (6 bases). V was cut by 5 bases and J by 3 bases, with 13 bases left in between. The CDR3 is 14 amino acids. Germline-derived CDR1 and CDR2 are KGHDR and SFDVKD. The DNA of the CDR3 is TGTGCCACCAGTGCCAGGCGGGGCTTCTACGAGCAGTACGTC. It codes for CATSARRGFYEQYV.

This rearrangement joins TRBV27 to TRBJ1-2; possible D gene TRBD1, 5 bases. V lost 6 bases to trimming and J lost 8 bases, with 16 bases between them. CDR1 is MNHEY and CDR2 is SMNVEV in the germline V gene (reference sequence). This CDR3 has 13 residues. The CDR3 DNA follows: TGTGCCAGCAGCCGGGACGGCACGTACGGCTACACCTTC. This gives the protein CASSRDGTYGYTF.

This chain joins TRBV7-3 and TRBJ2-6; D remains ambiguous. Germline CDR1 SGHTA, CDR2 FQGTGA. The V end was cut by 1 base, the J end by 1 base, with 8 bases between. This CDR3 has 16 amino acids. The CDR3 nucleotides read TGTGCCAGCAGCTTAAATTGGGGTTCTGGGGCCAACGTCCTGACTTTC. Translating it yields CASSLNWGSGANVLTF.

In nucleotides, the CDR3 is TGTGCCAGCAGACCAACCGACTGGACAGTAGAATCCTCTGGGGCCAACGTCCTGACTTTC. This codes for CASRPTDWTVESSGANVLTF. J is TRBJ2-6 and V is TRBV7-8, with D possibly being TRBD1 (6 bases). Germline V lookup: CDR1 SGHVS, CDR2 FQNEAQ. This CDR3 contains 20 residues. V was trimmed by 6 bases and J by 0 bases, leaving 24 bases between them. The variable domain in full, completed from reference TRBV7-8 and TRBJ2-6, reads GAGVSQSPRYKVAKRGQDVALRCDPISGHVSLFWYQQALGQGPEFLTYFQNEAQLDKSGLPSDRFFAERPEGSVSTLKIQRTQQEDSAVYLCASRPTDWTVESSGANVLTFGAGSRLTVL.

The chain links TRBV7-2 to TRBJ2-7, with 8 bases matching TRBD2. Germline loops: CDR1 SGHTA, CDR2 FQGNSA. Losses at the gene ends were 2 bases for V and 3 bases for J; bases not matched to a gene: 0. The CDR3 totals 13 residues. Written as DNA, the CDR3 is TGTGCCAGCAGCTTAACTAGCGGCTACGAGCAGTACGTC. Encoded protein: CASSLTSGYEQYV.

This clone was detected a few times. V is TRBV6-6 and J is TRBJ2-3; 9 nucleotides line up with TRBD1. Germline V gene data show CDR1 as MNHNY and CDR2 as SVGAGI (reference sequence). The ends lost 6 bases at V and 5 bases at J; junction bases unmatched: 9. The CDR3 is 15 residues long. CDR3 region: CASRDPGTGQDTQYF. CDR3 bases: TGTGCCAGCAGGGACCCCGGGACAGGGCAAGATACGCAGTATTTT.

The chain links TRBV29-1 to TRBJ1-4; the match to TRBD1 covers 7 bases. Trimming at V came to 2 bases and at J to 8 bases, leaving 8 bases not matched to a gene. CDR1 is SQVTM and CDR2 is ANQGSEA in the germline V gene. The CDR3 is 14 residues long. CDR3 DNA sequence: TGCAGCGTTGAAATCGGACAGGAAGGAGAAAAACTGTTTTTT. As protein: CSVEIGQEGEKLFF.

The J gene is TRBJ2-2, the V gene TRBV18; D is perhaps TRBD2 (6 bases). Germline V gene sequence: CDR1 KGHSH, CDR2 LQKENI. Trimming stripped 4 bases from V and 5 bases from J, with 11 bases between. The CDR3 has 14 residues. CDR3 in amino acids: CASSLPGGTGELFF. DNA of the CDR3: TGTGCCAGCTCACTTCCCGGGGGTACCGGGGAGCTGTTTTTT.

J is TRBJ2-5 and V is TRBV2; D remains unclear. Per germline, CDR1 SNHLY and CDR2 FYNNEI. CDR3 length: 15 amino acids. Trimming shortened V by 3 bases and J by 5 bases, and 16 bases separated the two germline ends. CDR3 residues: CASSDLGQVIETQYF. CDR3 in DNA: TGTGCCAGCAGTGATCTAGGCCAGGTCATCGAGACCCAGTACTTC.

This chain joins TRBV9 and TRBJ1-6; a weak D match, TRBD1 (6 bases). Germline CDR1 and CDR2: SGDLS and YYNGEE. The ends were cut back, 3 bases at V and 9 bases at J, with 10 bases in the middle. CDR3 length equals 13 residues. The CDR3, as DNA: TGTGCCAGCAGCGCGACAGGAGGTTCACCCCTCCACTTT. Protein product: CASSATGGSPLHF.

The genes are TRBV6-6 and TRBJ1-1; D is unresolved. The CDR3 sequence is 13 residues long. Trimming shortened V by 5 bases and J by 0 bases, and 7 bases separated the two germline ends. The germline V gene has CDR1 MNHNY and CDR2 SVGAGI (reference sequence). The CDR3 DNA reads TGTGCCAGCAGTCCCTACATGAACACTGAAGCTTTCTTT. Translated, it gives CASSPYMNTEAFF.

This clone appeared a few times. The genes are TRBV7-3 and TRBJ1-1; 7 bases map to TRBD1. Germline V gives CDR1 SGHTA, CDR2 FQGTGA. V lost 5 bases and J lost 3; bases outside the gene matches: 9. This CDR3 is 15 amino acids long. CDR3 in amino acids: CASSTTGPTDTEAFF. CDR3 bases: TGTGCCAGCAGCACGACAGGGCCAACAGACACTGAAGCTTTCTTT.

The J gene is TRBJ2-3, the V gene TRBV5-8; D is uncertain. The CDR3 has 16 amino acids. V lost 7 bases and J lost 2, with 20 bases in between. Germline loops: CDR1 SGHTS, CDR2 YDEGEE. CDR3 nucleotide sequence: TGTGCCAGCCCCACTTACCCCCCTTCGTTCACAGATACGCAGTATTTT. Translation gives CASPTYPPSFTDTQYF.